These 27 T cell receptor beta chains originate from one sample sequenced in a study of CD8 T cells in Susac syndrome. Random hexamers were used to reverse transcribe the RNA input (roughly 0.5 to 1 ug). MiXCR, run by TCRdb on the immunoSEQ multiplex PCR reads, gives a single entry per CDR3 protein. The sample consists of under 95,000 distinct CDR3 sequences, roughly 94% of them appearing once. Specimen: CD4+ T cells from PBMCs. All receptors derive from a human donor with Susac syndrome.

J is TRBJ1-3 and V is TRBV6-5; tentative D call: TRBD1 (5 bases). The CDR3 extends over 14 amino acids. CDR1 and CDR2 from the germline V gene are MNHEY and SVGAGI. Trimming shortened V by 6 bases and J by 0 bases, and 9 bases separated the two germline ends. This CDR3 reads CASRVGVSGNTIYF. As DNA, the CDR3 is TGTGCCAGCAGGGTAGGGGTCTCTGGAAACACCATATATTTT.

This chain links TRBV20-1 with TRBJ2-1; D tentatively fits TRBD1 or TRBD2 (5 bases each). Per germline, CDR1 DFQATT and CDR2 SNEGSKA (reference sequence). Trimming stripped 3 bases from V and 9 bases from J, with 6 bases between. This CDR3 region has 10 residues. The CDR3 bases are TGCAGTGCTAGTGGGGGTGAGCAGTTCTTC. This sequence encodes CSASGGEQFF.

This chain joins TRBV5-4 and TRBJ2-5, with D perhaps matching TRBD2 (5 bases). CDR3 length equals 15 residues. The germline V and J ends were trimmed by 3 bases and 5 bases, with 17 bases remaining between them. Germline CDR1 is SGHNT and CDR2 is YYREEE (reference sequence). CDR3 sequence (DNA): TGTGCCAGCAGCTCCTCGGACCGCGGGCGGGAGACCCAGTACTTC. Its translation: CASSSSDRGRETQYF. Supplemented by reference TRBV5-4 and TRBJ2-5, the full variable domain reads ETGVTQSPTHLIKTRGQQVTLRCSSQSGHNTVSWYQQALGQGPQFIFQYYREEENGRGNFPPRFSGLQFPNYSSELNVNALELDDSALYLCASSSSDRGRETQYFGPGTRLLVL.

The genes are TRBV7-9 and TRBJ2-5, with D possibly being TRBD1 (5 bases). CDR3 length: 14 amino acids. V lost 0 bases and J 2 bases, leaving 7 bases between the germline ends. CDR1 and CDR2 from the germline V gene are SEHNR and FQNEAQ (reference sequence). The CDR3: CASSLAGAQETQYF. For the CDR3, the DNA is TGTGCCAGCAGCTTAGCAGGGGCACAAGAGACCCAGTACTTC.

The J gene is TRBJ2-7, the V gene TRBV20-1, with D perhaps matching TRBD1 or TRBD2 (5 bases each). Germline values: CDR1 DFQATT, CDR2 SNEGSKA (reference sequence). There are 12 residues in the CDR3. The V gene lost 4 bases and the J gene lost 4 bases, with 11 bases spanning the gap. The CDR3 DNA reads TGCAGTGCTATTGGGGACGGTTACGAGCAGTACTTC. It codes for CSAIGDGYEQYF.

V is TRBV3-1 and J is TRBJ1-2; D unclear. There are 13 residues in the CDR3. Germline lookup yields CDR1 LGHDT and CDR2 YNNKEL (reference sequence). Trimming took off 3 bases at V and 2 bases at J, with 7 bases between the two ends. For the CDR3, the DNA is TGTGCCAGCAGCCAGCGGATAAACTATGGCTACACCTTC. It specifies CASSQRINYGYTF. The complete variable domain, with remaining parts taken from reference TRBV3-1 and TRBJ1-2, reads DTAVSQTPKYLVTQMGNDKSIKCEQNLGHDTMYWYKQDSKKFLKIMFSYNNKELIINETVPNRFSPKSPDKAHLNLHINSLELGDSAVYFCASSQRINYGYTFGSGTRLTVV.

The J gene is TRBJ2-7, the V gene TRBV20-1; D is perhaps TRBD2 (7 bases). The germline V gene has CDR1 DFQATT and CDR2 SNEGSKA (reference sequence). V was clipped by 3 bases and J by 2 bases, with 20 bases between them. CDR3 length: 16 amino acids. CDR3 nucleotide sequence: TGCAGTGCTAGTCCTCCGGGTGGGGGGGGCACCTACGAGCAGTACTTC. It codes for CSASPPGGGGTYEQYF.

The chain links TRBV29-1 to TRBJ1-1; 11 nucleotides agree with TRBD1. Trimming removed 4 bases from V and 7 bases from J; junction bases left unmatched: 2. The length of the CDR3 is 12 residues. The germline V gene has CDR1 SQVTM and CDR2 ANQGSEA. The CDR3 loop reads CSVAGTGGEAFF. CDR3 nucleotides: TGCAGCGTTGCCGGGACAGGGGGTGAAGCTTTCTTT.

This sequence joins TRBV13 and TRBJ1-5; D is unclear. Germline CDR1 is PRHDT and CDR2 is FYEKMQ (reference sequence). Trimming removed 0 bases at V and 5 bases at J, with 5 bases between. This CDR3 has 13 residues. CDR3 coding DNA: TGTGCCAGCAGCTTAGGCGGTTATCAGCCCCAGCATTTT. Protein sequence: CASSLGGYQPQHF.

The chain has TRBV24-1 and TRBJ1-1; TRBD1 agrees at 7 bases. Trimming took 7 bases from V and 3 from J; bases not matched to a gene: 4. The germline V gene has CDR1 KGHDR and CDR2 SFDVKD. The CDR3 extends over 13 amino acids. CDR3 DNA: TGTGCCACCAGCTACAGGGGACACACTGAAGCTTTCTTT. Residues: CATSYRGHTEAFF.

V gene TRBV9 combines with J gene TRBJ2-3, with 11 bases aligning to TRBD2. The germline gives CDR1 SGDLS, CDR2 YYNGEE. The CDR3 length is 16 residues. V shed 2 bases, J shed 5 bases, and the junction held 7 bases outside the gene matches. In DNA form, the CDR3 reads TGTGCCAGCAGCGTGGTTAGCGGGGGGGCGGGAGATACGCAGTATTTT. Encoded protein: CASSVVSGGAGDTQYF.

V usage is TRBV11-2 and J usage is TRBJ2-7, with D perhaps TRBD2 (5 bases). The germline CDR1 and CDR2 sequences are SGHAT and FQNNGV. The CDR3 is 12 amino acids. The V gene lost 2 bases and the J gene lost 7 bases, with 9 bases spanning the gap. The CDR3 nucleotides read TGTGCCAGCAGCTTAATATCGGGAGAGCAGTACTTC. As protein: CASSLISGEQYF.

The CDR3 here is CAWRGTENTGELFF. The CDR3, as DNA: TGTGCCTGGAGGGGGACAGAGAACACCGGGGAGCTGTTTTTT. V usage is TRBV30 and J usage is TRBJ2-2; the match to TRBD1 covers 7 bases. With 3 bases clipped from V and 1 base from J, the junction kept 2 bases outside the gene matches. Germline V gene lookup returns CDR1 GTSNPN and CDR2 SVGIG (reference sequence). The CDR3 spans 14 residues.

The chain joins TRBV29-1 to TRBJ2-3, with 7 bases lining up with TRBD1. Germline V lookup: CDR1 SQVTM, CDR2 ANQGSEA. The V gene end was trimmed by 1 base and the J gene end by 2 bases; junction bases not matched to a gene: 9. The CDR3 loop spans 16 amino acids. The CDR3 is CSVEGGDREYTDTQYF. CDR3 in DNA: TGCAGCGTTGAAGGTGGTGACAGGGAATACACAGATACGCAGTATTTT.

The chain employs TRBV23-1 and TRBJ1-6, with D unresolved. TRBV23-1 is assigned to the ORF class and has an uncertain function. The CDR3 has 12 amino acids. The ends were cut back, 6 bases at V and 4 bases at J, with 4 bases in the middle. CDR3: CASRVYNSPLHF. CDR3 nucleotides: TGCGCCAGCAGAGTTTATAATTCACCCCTCCACTTT.

This sequence joins TRBV9 and TRBJ1-2; D remains unclear. Deletions cut 0 bases from V and 4 bases from J, with 13 bases between. This CDR3 comprises 15 residues. Germline loops: CDR1 SGDLS, CDR2 YYNGEE. The CDR3 coding sequence is TGTGCCAGCAGCGTAGAGGTGGCATTAGTCTATGGCTACACCTTC. Translating gives CASSVEVALVYGYTF.

In the case of this clonotype: Mismatch with germline at one junction end may stem from a read error. The rearrangement links TRBV7-7 to TRBJ2-1, with D tentatively TRBD1 (5 bases). From germline, CDR1 is SSHAT and CDR2 FNYEAQ (reference sequence). CDR3 length: 13 residues. CDR3: CASSLGRDNEQFF. For the CDR3, the DNA is TGTGCTAGCAGCTTGGGGCGAGACAATGAGCAGTTCTTC.

The rearrangement links TRBV5-6 to TRBJ2-2; D may be TRBD2 (5 bases). V lost 4 bases and J lost 7, with 11 bases in between. The CDR3 sequence is 13 residues long. Germline V gene lookup returns CDR1 SGHDT and CDR2 YYEEEE. CDR3 residues: CASSPVGVGELFF. The CDR3 region has the DNA TGTGCCAGCAGCCCCGTGGGAGTCGGGGAGCTGTTTTTT. The entire variable domain, with the rest obtained from reference TRBV5-6 and TRBJ2-2, is as follows: DAGVTQSPTHLIKTRGQQVTLRCSPKSGHDTVSWYQQALGQGPQFIFQYYEEEERQRGNFPDRFSGHQFPNYSSELNVNALLLGDSALYLCASSPVGVGELFFGEGSRLTVL.

The chain combines TRBV2 with TRBJ1-1; tentatively, D is TRBD1 (6 bases). V was cut by 5 bases and J by 2 bases, with 12 bases left in between. The CDR3 is 14 residues long. Germline V gene lookup returns CDR1 SNHLY and CDR2 FYNNEI. As DNA, the CDR3 is TGTGCCAGCAGTAGGCGGACAGAAAACACTGAAGCTTTCTTT. It is translated as CASSRRTENTEAFF.

The rearrangement links TRBV30 to TRBJ1-1; D gene ambiguous. V was clipped by 2 bases and J by 0 bases, with 13 bases between them. CDR1 is GTSNPN and CDR2 is SVGIG in the germline V gene (reference sequence). The CDR3 is made up of 15 amino acids. CDR3 bases: TGTGCCTGGAGTTTTCGAGGGCTTCTGAACACTGAAGCTTTCTTT. Translating it yields CAWSFRGLLNTEAFF.

This clonotype was counted a few times. The chain has TRBV5-1 and TRBJ2-7; the match to TRBD1 covers 10 bases. With V trimmed by 3 bases and J by 1 base, 7 bases remained unmatched. The CDR3 has 16 amino acids. Germline V gene data show CDR1 as SGHRS and CDR2 as YFSETQ. The DNA of the CDR3 is TGCGCCAGCAGCTGGACAGGGGGGCTTTCTTCCTACGAGCAGTACTTC. Amino acids: CASSWTGGLSSYEQYF.

The rearrangement links TRBV4-3 to TRBJ1-6; D unclear. Germline CDR1 reads LGHNA; CDR2 reads YSLEER. V was cut by 1 base and J by 2 bases, with 9 bases left in between. CDR3 length: 16 residues. In DNA, the CDR3 is TGCGCCAGCAGCCAAGGGTTAATCGCCTATAATTCACCCCTCCACTTT. It yields the protein CASSQGLIAYNSPLHF.

This clonotype has just one count. V is TRBV15 and J is TRBJ1-1; a possible D gene is TRBD1 (5 bases). CDR1 and CDR2 (germline): LNHNV, YYDKDF (reference sequence). The germline V and J ends were trimmed by 0 bases and 5 bases, with 7 bases remaining between them. This CDR3 region has 13 residues. The DNA of the CDR3 is TGTGCCACCAGCAGAGATCGGGGGACTGAAGCTTTCTTT. Protein sequence: CATSRDRGTEAFF. Full variable domain (rest looked up from reference TRBV15 and TRBJ1-1): DAMVIQNPRYQVTQFGKPVTLSCSQTLNHNVMYWYQQKSSQAPKLLFHYYDKDFNNEADTPDNFQSRRPNTSFCFLDIRSPGLGDTAMYLCATSRDRGTEAFFGQGTRLTVV.

This CDR3 reads CASSEYGTGVLEQYF. DNA of the CDR3: TGTGCCAGCAGTGAATATGGGACAGGGGTGTTGGAGCAGTACTTC. V gene TRBV25-1 combines with J gene TRBJ2-7; 10 bases line up with TRBD1. V trimming: 0 bases; J trimming: 7 bases; junction bases outside the gene matches: 6. CDR1 is MGHDK and CDR2 is SYGVNS in the germline V gene. This CDR3 region has 15 residues.

Written as DNA, the CDR3 is TGTGCCAGCAGCCAACGCCCAATATTGAGCGGGGGCCCCAATGAGCAGTTCTTC. It yields the protein CASSQRPILSGGPNEQFF. This rearrangement joins TRBV4-2 to TRBJ2-1, with 8 bases identical to TRBD2. CDR3 length: 18 amino acids. V dropped 2 bases and J dropped 6; count of bases not matched to a gene: 15. Per the germline V gene, CDR1 is LGHNA and CDR2 is YNFKEQ.

The chain couples TRBV30 to TRBJ2-6; D gene unclear. Per germline, CDR1 GTSNPN and CDR2 SVGIG (reference sequence). The germline V and J ends were trimmed by 4 bases and 4 bases, with 5 bases remaining between them. This CDR3 contains 12 residues. CDR3 DNA sequence: TGTGCCTGGACTGGCGGGGCCAACGTCCTGACTTTC. It yields the protein CAWTGGANVLTF.

V usage is TRBV25-1 and J usage is TRBJ2-5; a weak D match, TRBD1 (6 bases). The CDR3 has 15 amino acids. The V end lost 0 bases, the J end lost 1 base, and 9 bases lay between the germline ends. Germline assignment: CDR1 MGHDK and CDR2 SYGVNS. The CDR3 region is CASSEYWDTQETQYF. CDR3 DNA: TGTGCCAGCAGTGAATATTGGGACACCCAAGAGACCCAGTACTTC.